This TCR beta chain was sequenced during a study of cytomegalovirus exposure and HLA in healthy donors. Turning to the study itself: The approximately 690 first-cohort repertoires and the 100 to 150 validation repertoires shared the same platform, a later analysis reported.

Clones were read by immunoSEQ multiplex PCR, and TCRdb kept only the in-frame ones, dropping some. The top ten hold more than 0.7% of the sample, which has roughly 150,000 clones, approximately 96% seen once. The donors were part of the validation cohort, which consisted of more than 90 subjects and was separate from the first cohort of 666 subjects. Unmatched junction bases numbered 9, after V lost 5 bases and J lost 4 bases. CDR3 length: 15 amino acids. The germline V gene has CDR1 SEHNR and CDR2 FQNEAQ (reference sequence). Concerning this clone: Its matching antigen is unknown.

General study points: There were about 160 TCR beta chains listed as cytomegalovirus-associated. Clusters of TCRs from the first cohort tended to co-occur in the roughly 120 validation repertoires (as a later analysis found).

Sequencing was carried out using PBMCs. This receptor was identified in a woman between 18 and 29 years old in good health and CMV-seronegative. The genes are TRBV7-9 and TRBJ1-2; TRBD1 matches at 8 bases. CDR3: CASSPGTGSRYGYTF. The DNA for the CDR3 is TGTGCCAGCAGCCCCGGGACAGGCTCCCGCTATGGCTACACCTTC.